This TCR beta chain was captured by sequencing in a study of control samples from healthy donors and cancer patients. The CDR3 runs 15 residues. Per the germline V gene, CDR1 is KGHSH and CDR2 is LQKENI. With 2 bases clipped from V and 5 bases from J, the junction kept 5 bases outside the gene matches. The table came from immunoSEQ multiplex PCR; TCRdb's copy has only in-frame clones and leaves some out. The table records over 100,000 clones, 70% to 90% of them present only once. The clonotype comes from a man in his forties or fifties in good health. The gene calls are TRBV18 and TRBJ1-4; 7 bases fit TRBD1. The sample taken for sequencing was blood. CDR3 amino acids: CASSPTATGNEKLFF. The CDR3 coding sequence is TGTGCCAGCTCACCAACGGCGACAGGGAATGAAAAACTGTTTTTT.